The rows below give T cell receptor beta chains drawn from one sample of a study of response to subunit inactivated influenza vaccine. One entry per CDR3 protein, called by TCRdb with MiXCR from the RT-PCR reads. The table lists roughly 460,000 distinct CDR3 sequences, 9.5% to 13% of them singletons. Sequenced here: PBMCs from blood, sampled 35 to 45 days after vaccination. All receptors derive from a man aged 50-60 years who received an inactivated influenza vaccine. Each CDR3 is given with its conserved first and last residue. D genes are given only for firm matches. A clone size is listed for some rows: how often the clone was seen (once, few, many), or a class if it is expanded.

clone_size | j_call | d_call | v_call | cdr3_aa | cdr3_nt
. | TRBJ2-1 | TRBD1 | TRBV27 | CASRRGTGRVEQFF | TGTGCCAGCAGAAGGGGGACAGGGAGGGTTGAGCAGTTCTTC
. | TRBJ2-1 | TRBD2 | TRBV20-1 | CSARDGLAGYTKQFF | TGCAGTGCTAGAGATGGACTAGCGGGATATACGAAGCAGTTCTTC
. | TRBJ2-5 | . | TRBV29-1 | CSVGGPRGETQYF | TGCAGCGTTGGAGGGCCCAGAGGGGAGACCCAGTACTTC
. | TRBJ2-1 | TRBD1 | TRBV5-1 | CASSLGGQPFNEQFF | TGCGCCAGCAGCTTGGGGGGACAGCCGTTCAATGAGCAGTTCTTC
many | TRBJ2-3 | . | TRBV10-3 | CAISDNTDTQYF | TGTGCCATCAGTGACAACACAGATACGCAGTATTTT
. | TRBJ1-1 | . | TRBV5-1 | CASSRLVGLNTEAFF | TGCGCCAGCAGCCGCTTAGTGGGGTTGAACACTGAAGCTTTCTTT
. | TRBJ2-1 | . | TRBV20-1 | CSARVDREQFF | TGCAGTGCTAGAGTAGACCGGGAGCAGTTCTTC
. | TRBJ1-1 | . | TRBV7-9 | CASSLGFEHTEAFF | TGTGCCAGCAGCTTAGGGTTCGAGCACACTGAAGCTTTCTTT
many | TRBJ2-5 | . | TRBV20-1 | CSATRGETQYF | TGCAGTGCTACCCGGGGGGAGACCCAGTACTTC
many | TRBJ2-3 | . | TRBV20-1 | CSALRGTSTDTQYF | TGCAGTGCTCTGCGGGGAACTAGCACAGATACGCAGTATTTT
many | TRBJ2-7 | TRBD2 | TRBV20-1 | CSARDSGRVGYEQYF | TGCAGTGCTAGAGATAGCGGGAGGGTTGGCTACGAGCAGTACTTC
few | TRBJ2-5 | . | TRBV5-6 | CASSLLAGDGETQYF | TGTGCCAGCAGCTTGTTGGCAGGGGATGGAGAGACCCAGTACTTC
. | TRBJ2-7 | . | TRBV28 | CASSWSFDEQYF | TGTGCCAGCAGTTGGAGCTTTGACGAGCAGTACTTC
few | TRBJ2-7 | . | TRBV7-2 | CASGPPSSYEQYF | TGTGCCAGCGGCCCACCCAGCTCCTACGAGCAGTACTTC
few | TRBJ2-1 | . | TRBV4-3 | CASSQERFSYNEQFF | TGCGCCAGCAGCCAAGAAAGATTCTCCTACAATGAGCAGTTCTTC
many | TRBJ1-1 | . | TRBV5-1 | CASSLVASEGTEAFF | TGCGCCAGCAGCTTGGTGGCCTCCGAAGGGACTGAAGCTTTCTTT
few | TRBJ2-7 | TRBD2 | TRBV29-1 | CSVVPSGRAYEQYF | TGCAGCGTAGTTCCTAGCGGGAGGGCCTACGAGCAGTACTTC
. | TRBJ2-3 | . | TRBV29-1 | CSVREGYTQYF | TGCAGCGTCAGAGAGGGATATACGCAGTATTTT
. | TRBJ1-2 | . | TRBV5-4 | CASSLQARANYGYTF | TGTGCCAGCAGCTTGCAGGCCAGGGCTAACTATGGCTACACCTTC
many | TRBJ1-5 | TRBD1 | TRBV12-3/TRBV12-4 | CASSRQGMESNQPQHF | TGTGCCAGCAGTCGACAGGGGATGGAGAGCAATCAGCCCCAGCATTTT
. | TRBJ2-3 | . | TRBV20-1 | CSARGLGAGRPLPDTQYF | TGCAGTGCTAGAGGGCTCGGCGCGGGCCGCCCCCTCCCAGATACGCAGTATTTT
few | TRBJ2-7 | . | TRBV4-2 | CAISPGLLCYEQYF | TGTGCCATCAGCCCCGGGCTCCTCTGCTACGAGCAGTACTTC
many | TRBJ2-2 | . | TRBV10-3 | CAITEGRGMNTGELFF | TGTGCCATCACTGAGGGGAGAGGGATGAACACCGGGGAGCTGTTTTTT
few | TRBJ2-5 | TRBD1 | TRBV7-2 | CASSFYRGETQYF | TGTGCCAGCAGCTTTTACAGGGGAGAGACCCAGTACTTC
. | TRBJ1-1 | . | TRBV6-8 | CASSYSPGSMNTEAFF | TGTGCCAGCAGTTACTCACCGGGTTCTATGAACACTGAAGCTTTCTTT
few | TRBJ2-7 | TRBD2 | TRBV11-2 | CASSLGLAGREQYF | TGTGCCAGCAGCTTAGGCCTAGCGGGGCGTGAGCAGTACTTC
few | TRBJ2-7 | . | TRBV11-1 | CASSLDPTRTSWTYEQYF | TGTGCCAGCAGCTTAGACCCCACTAGAACAAGTTGGACCTACGAGCAGTACTTC
. | TRBJ2-7 | . | TRBV7-2 | CASRFTPGSYEQYF | TGTGCCAGCAGATTTACACCGGGGTCCTACGAGCAGTACTTC
. | TRBJ2-5 | TRBD1 | TRBV7-9 | CASSRLDRGRETQYF | TGTGCCAGCAGCCGACTGGACAGGGGCAGGGAGACCCAGTACTTC
. | TRBJ2-5 | . | TRBV5-5 | CASSLGTRQLQETQYF | TGTGCCAGCAGCTTAGGGACCAGGCAGCTGCAAGAGACCCAGTACTTC
many | TRBJ2-1 | . | TRBV12-3/TRBV12-4 | CASSFAGVGNEQFF | TGTGCCAGCAGTTTTGCCGGGGTGGGTAATGAGCAGTTCTTC
. | TRBJ2-3 | . | TRBV5-1 | CASSTQRTDTQYF | TGCGCCAGCAGCACCCAGCGGACAGATACGCAGTATTTT
. | TRBJ1-5 | TRBD1 | TRBV6-2/TRBV6-3 | CASRLTGGSNQPQHF | TGTGCCAGCCGTTTGACAGGGGGGAGCAATCAGCCCCAGCATTTT
many | TRBJ2-3 | . | TRBV29-1 | CSVDVSYTDTQYF | TGCAGCGTTGATGTCAGTTACACAGATACGCAGTATTTT
few | TRBJ2-5 | . | TRBV5-1 | CASSLGRADETQYF | TGCGCCAGCAGCTTGGGTAGGGCGGACGAGACCCAGTACTTC
. | TRBJ1-2 | TRBD1 | TRBV6-5 | CASSITRTGIASGYTF | TGTGCCAGCAGCATTACTAGGACAGGAATCGCATCTGGCTACACCTTC
. | TRBJ2-7 | TRBD1 | TRBV3-1 | CASSQAVRGRYEQYF | TGTGCCAGCAGCCAAGCGGTCAGGGGGCGATACGAGCAGTACTTC
many | TRBJ2-1 | . | TRBV7-2 | CASSLASYNEQFF | TGTGCCAGCAGCTTAGCGAGTTACAATGAGCAGTTCTTC
few | TRBJ2-5 | TRBD2 | TRBV11-2 | CASSLAGGDQETQYF | TGTGCCAGCAGCTTGGCGGGGGGGGACCAAGAGACCCAGTACTTC
few | TRBJ1-2 | . | TRBV6-1 | CASRDAGARNYGYTF | TGTGCCAGCAGAGATGCAGGGGCGAGAAACTATGGCTACACCTTC
few | TRBJ2-5 | . | TRBV9 | CASSAWGDETQYF | TGTGCCAGCAGCGCTTGGGGTGACGAGACCCAGTACTTC
few | TRBJ1-3 | . | TRBV7-9 | CASSSPVISGNTIYF | TGTGCCAGCAGCTCACCAGTAATATCTGGAAACACCATATATTTT
. | TRBJ1-2 | . | TRBV16 | CASSQGFGREISNYGYTF | TGTGCCAGCAGCCAAGGTTTTGGCAGGGAAATTTCAAACTATGGCTACACCTTC
. | TRBJ1-5 | . | TRBV18 | CASSPDGHQPQHF | TGTGCCAGCTCACCGGACGGGCATCAGCCCCAGCATTTT
few | TRBJ2-1 | . | TRBV30 | CAWSVLGWSEQFF | TGTGCCTGGAGTGTACTGGGGTGGAGTGAGCAGTTCTTC
. | TRBJ2-7 | TRBD2 | TRBV28 | CASSPRTSAYEQYF | TGTGCCAGCAGCCCGAGGACTAGCGCCTACGAGCAGTACTTC
few | TRBJ1-2 | . | TRBV5-1 | CASSLGATYGYTF | TGCGCCAGCAGCTTGGGAGCGACGTATGGCTACACCTTC
many | TRBJ2-7 | . | TRBV6-2/TRBV6-3 | CASSTLAYEQYF | TGTGCCAGCAGTACTCTAGCATACGAGCAGTACTTC
few | TRBJ2-7 | TRBD1 | TRBV5-1 | CASKEAGGGREQYF | TGCGCCAGCAAGGAGGCAGGGGGTGGACGCGAGCAGTACTTC
few | TRBJ2-1 | . | TRBV29-1 | CSGTTPGGANEQFF | TGCAGCGGAACCACCCCTGGGGGGGCCAATGAGCAGTTCTTC
many | TRBJ1-5 | . | TRBV12-3/TRBV12-4 | CASSIRGPQHF | TGTGCCAGCAGCATCCGGGGGCCCCAGCATTTT
. | TRBJ2-1 | . | TRBV11-3 | CASSLVAGMQSSEQFF | TGTGCCAGCAGCTTAGTGGCAGGGATGCAGTCGAGTGAGCAGTTCTTC
many | TRBJ2-5 | TRBD1 | TRBV7-2 | CASSLDRGRETQYF | TGTGCCAGCAGCTTAGACAGGGGGCGGGAGACCCAGTACTTC